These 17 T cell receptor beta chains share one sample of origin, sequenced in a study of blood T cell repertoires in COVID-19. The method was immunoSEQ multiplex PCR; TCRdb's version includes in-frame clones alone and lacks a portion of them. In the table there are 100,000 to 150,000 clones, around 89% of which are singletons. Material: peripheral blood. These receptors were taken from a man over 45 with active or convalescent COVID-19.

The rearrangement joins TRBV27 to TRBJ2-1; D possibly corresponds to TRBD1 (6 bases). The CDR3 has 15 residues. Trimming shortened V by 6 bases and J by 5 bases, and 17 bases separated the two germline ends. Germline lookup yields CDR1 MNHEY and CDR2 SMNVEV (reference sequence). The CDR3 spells CASSQTGHRNNEQFF. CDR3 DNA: TGTGCCAGCAGCCAGACAGGTCACCGGAACAATGAGCAGTTCTTC.

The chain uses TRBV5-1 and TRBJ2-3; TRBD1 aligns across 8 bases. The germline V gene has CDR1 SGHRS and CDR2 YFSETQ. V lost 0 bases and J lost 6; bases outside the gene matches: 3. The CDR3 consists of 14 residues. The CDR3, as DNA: TGCGCCAGCAGCTTGGGGTGGGACAGGGATACGCAGTATTTT. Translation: CASSLGWDRDTQYF.

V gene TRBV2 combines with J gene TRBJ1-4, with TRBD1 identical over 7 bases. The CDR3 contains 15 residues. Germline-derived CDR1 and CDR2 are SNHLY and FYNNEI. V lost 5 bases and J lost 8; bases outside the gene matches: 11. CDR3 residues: CASSKSGQKYEKLFF. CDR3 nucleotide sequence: TGTGCCAGCAGTAAATCGGGACAGAAGTACGAAAAACTGTTTTTT. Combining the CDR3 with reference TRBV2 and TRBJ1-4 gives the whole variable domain EPEVTQTPSHQVTQMGQEVILRCVPISNHLYFYWYRQILGQKVEFLVSFYNNEISEKSEIFDDQFSVERPDGSNFTLKIRSTKLEDSAMYFCASSKSGQKYEKLFFGSGTQLSVL.

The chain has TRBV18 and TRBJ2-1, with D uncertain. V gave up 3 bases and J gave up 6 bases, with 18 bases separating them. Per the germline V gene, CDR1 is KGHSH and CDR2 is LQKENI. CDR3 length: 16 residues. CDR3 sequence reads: CASSPEFTVSTNEQFF. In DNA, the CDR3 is TGTGCCAGCTCACCCGAGTTTACTGTAAGCACCAATGAGCAGTTCTTC. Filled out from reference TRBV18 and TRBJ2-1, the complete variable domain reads NAGVMQNPRHLVRRRGQEARLRCSPMKGHSHVYWYRQLPEEGLKFMVYLQKENIIDESGMPKERFSAEFPKEGPSILRIQQVVRGDSAAYFCASSPEFTVSTNEQFFGPGTRLTVL.

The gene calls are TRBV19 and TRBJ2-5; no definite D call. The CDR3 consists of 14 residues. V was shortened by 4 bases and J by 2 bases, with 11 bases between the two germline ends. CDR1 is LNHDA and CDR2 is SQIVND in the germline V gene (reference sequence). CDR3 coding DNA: TGTGCCAGTAGTAACCAGGCGACACAAGAGACCCAGTACTTC. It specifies CASSNQATQETQYF.

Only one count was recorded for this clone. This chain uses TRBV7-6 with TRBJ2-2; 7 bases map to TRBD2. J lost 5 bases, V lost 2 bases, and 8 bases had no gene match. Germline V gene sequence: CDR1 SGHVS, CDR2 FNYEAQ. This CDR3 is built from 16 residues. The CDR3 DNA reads TGTGCCAGCAGCTTATCGTTTGGGGGGGGAACCGGGGAGCTGTTTTTT. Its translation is CASSLSFGGGTGELFF.

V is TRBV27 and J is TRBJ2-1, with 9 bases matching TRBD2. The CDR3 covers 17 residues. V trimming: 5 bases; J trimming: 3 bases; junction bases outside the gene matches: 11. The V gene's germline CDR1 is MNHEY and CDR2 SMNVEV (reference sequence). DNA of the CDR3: TGTGCCAGCAGTCTAATGACTAGCGGATCTTTCTACAATGAGCAGTTCTTC. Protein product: CASSLMTSGSFYNEQFF.

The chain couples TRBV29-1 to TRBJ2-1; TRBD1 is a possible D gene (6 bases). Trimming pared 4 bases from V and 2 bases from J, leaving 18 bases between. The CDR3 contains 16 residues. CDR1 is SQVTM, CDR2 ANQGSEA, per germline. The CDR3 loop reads CSVVYTPGVAYNEQFF. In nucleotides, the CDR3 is TGCAGCGTTGTCTACACCCCAGGGGTAGCCTACAATGAGCAGTTCTTC.

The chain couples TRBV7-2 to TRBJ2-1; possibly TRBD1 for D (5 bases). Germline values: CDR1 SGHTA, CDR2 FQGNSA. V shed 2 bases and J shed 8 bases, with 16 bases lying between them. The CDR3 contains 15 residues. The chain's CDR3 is CASSLYQGSIDEQFF. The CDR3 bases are TGTGCCAGCAGCTTATACCAGGGAAGTATAGATGAGCAGTTCTTC.

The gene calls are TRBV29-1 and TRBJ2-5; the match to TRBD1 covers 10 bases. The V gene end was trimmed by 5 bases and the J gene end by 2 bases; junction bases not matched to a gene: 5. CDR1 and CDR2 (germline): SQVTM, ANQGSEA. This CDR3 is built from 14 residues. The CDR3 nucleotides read TGCAGCGTTACGACAGGGGGCGAACAAGAGACCCAGTACTTC. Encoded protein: CSVTTGGEQETQYF.

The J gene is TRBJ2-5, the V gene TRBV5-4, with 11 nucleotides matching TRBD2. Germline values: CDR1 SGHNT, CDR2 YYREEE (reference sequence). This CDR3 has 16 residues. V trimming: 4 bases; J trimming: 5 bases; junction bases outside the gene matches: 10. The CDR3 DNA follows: TGTGCCAGCAGCCGGGAGGTAGCGGGGGGGCCTGAGACCCAGTACTTC. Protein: CASSREVAGGPETQYF.

CDR3 loop: CASSYRQGPYEQYF. The CDR3 nucleotides are TGTGCCAGCAGTTACCGACAGGGTCCCTACGAGCAGTACTTC. The chain links TRBV6-5 to TRBJ2-7; 7 bases match TRBD1. Germline lookup yields CDR1 MNHEY and CDR2 SVGAGI. The trim removed 2 bases at V and 2 bases at J, leaving 3 bases unmatched. This CDR3 spans 14 amino acids.

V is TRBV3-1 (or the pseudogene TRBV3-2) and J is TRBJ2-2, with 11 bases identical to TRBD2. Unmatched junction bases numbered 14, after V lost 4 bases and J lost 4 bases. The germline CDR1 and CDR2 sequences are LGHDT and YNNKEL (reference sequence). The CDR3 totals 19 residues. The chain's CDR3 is CASSRFTSGGPRGTGELFF. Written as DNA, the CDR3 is TGTGCCAGCAGCCGATTCACTAGCGGGGGACCCCGAGGCACCGGGGAGCTGTTTTTT.

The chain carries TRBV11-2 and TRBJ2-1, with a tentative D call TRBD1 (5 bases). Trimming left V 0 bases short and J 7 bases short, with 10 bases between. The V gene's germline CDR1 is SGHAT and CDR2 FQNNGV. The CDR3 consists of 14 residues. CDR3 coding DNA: TGTGCCAGCAGCTTAGACGCAGGGTGGAATGAGCAGTTCTTC. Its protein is CASSLDAGWNEQFF.

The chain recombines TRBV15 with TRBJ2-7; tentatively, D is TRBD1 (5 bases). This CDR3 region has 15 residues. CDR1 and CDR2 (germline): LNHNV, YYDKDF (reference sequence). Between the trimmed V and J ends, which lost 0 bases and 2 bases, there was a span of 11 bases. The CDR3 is CATSRDGAATYEQYF. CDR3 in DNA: TGTGCCACCAGCAGAGATGGGGCGGCTACCTACGAGCAGTACTTC.

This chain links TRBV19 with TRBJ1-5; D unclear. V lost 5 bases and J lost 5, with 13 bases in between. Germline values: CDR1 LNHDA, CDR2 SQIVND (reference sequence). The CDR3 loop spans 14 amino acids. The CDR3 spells CASSFGFQDQPQHF. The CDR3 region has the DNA TGTGCCAGTAGTTTCGGGTTCCAAGATCAGCCCCAGCATTTT.

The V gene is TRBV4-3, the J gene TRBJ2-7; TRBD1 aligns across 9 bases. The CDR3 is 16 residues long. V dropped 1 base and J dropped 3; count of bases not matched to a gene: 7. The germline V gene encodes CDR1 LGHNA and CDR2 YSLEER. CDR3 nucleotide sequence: TGCGCCAGCAGCCAAGGACCGGGACAGGGTGTCTACGAGCAGTACTTC. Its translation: CASSQGPGQGVYEQYF.